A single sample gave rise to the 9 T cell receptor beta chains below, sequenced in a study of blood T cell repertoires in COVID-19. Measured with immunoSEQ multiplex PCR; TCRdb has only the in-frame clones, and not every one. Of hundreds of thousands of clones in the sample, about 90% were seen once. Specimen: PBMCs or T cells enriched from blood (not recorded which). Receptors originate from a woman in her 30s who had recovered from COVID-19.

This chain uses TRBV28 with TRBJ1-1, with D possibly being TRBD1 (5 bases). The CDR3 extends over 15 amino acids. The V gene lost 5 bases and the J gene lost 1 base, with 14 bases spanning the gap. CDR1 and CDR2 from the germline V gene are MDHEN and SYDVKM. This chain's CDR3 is CASSSRTMGNTEAFF. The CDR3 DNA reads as TGTGCCAGCAGTAGCCGGACAATGGGGAACACTGAAGCTTTCTTT.

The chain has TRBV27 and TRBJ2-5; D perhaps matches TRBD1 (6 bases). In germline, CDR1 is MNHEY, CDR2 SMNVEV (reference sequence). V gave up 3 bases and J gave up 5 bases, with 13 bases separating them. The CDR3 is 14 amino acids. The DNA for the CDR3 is TGTGCCAGCAGTTTTGGGGGCCTGACTGAGACCCAGTACTTC. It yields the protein CASSFGGLTETQYF.

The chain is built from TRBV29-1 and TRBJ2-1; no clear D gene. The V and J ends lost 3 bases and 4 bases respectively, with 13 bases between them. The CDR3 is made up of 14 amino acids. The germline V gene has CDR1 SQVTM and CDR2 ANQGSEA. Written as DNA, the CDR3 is TGCAGCGTTGAGCGGTCTGAAGTTTACAATGAGCAGTTCTTC. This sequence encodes CSVERSEVYNEQFF.

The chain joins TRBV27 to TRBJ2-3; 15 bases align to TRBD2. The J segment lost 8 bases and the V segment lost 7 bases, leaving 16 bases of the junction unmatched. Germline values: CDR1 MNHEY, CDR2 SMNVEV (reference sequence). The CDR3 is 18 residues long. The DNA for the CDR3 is TGTGCCAGCACCCTTACGCTCGGACTAGCGGGGGGGCCGGGTACGCAGTATTTT. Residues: CASTLTLGLAGGPGTQYF.

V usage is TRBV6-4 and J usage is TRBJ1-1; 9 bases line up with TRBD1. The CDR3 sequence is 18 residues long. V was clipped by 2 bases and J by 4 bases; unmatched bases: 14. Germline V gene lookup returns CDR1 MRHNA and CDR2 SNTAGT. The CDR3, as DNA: TGTGCCAGCAGTGACCCGGCGGGCGCAACGACAGGGGGCACTGAAGCTTTCTTT. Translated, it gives CASSDPAGATTGGTEAFF.

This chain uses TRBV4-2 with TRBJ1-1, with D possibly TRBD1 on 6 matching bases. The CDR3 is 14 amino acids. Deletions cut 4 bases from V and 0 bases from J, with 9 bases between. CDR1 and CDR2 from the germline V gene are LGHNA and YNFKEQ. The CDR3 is CASSPRGLNTEAFF. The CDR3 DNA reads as TGTGCCAGCAGCCCCAGGGGACTGAACACTGAAGCTTTCTTT.

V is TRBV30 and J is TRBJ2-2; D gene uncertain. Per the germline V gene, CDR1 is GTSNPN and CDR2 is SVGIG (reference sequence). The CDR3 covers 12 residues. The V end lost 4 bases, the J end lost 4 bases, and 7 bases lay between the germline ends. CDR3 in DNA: TGTGCCTGGATTACATCCACCGGGGAGCTGTTTTTT. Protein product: CAWITSTGELFF.

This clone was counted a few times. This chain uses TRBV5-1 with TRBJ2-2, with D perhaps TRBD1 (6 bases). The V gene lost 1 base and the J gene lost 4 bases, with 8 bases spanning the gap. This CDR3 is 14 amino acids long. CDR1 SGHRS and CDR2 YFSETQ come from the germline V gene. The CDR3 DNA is TGCGCCAGCAGCTTGCTAGGGGGCACCGGGGAGCTGTTTTTT. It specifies CASSLLGGTGELFF.

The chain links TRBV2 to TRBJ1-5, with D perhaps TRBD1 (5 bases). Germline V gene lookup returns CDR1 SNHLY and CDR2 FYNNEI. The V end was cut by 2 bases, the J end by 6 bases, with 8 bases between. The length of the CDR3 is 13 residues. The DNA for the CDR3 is TGTGCCAGCAGTGAACCCGGGGGTCAGCCCCAGCATTTT. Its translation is CASSEPGGQPQHF.